These 15 T cell receptor beta chains were all obtained from the same sample, sequenced in a study of CD8 T cells in Susac syndrome. Random hexamers were used to reverse transcribe an amount of roughly 0.45 to 1 ug RNA. One entry per CDR3 protein, called by TCRdb with MiXCR from the immunoSEQ multiplex PCR reads. The table has 160,000 or so distinct CDR3 sequences, under 95% seen once. What was sequenced was CD4+ T cells from PBMCs. The receptors come from a human donor in good health.

The chain has TRBV3-1 and TRBJ2-7, with D tentatively TRBD1 (5 bases). The CDR3 covers 16 residues. Germline V gene data show CDR1 as LGHDT and CDR2 as YNNKEL (reference sequence). Between the trimmed V and J ends, which lost 3 bases and 3 bases, there was a span of 18 bases. CDR3 protein: CASSHGNRIPHYEQYF. CDR3 sequence (DNA): TGTGCCAGCAGCCACGGAAACAGGATTCCGCACTACGAGCAGTACTTC.

The rearrangement joins TRBV7-3 to TRBJ2-1, with 7 bases that match TRBD2. Trimming took 2 bases from V and 1 from J; bases not matched to a gene: 11. CDR3 size: 18 residues. Germline loops: CDR1 SGHTA, CDR2 FQGTGA. The CDR3 here is CASSLSIGREVSYNEQFF. The CDR3 DNA follows: TGTGCCAGCAGCTTATCTATAGGACGGGAGGTATCCTACAATGAGCAGTTCTTC.

This chain links TRBV2 with TRBJ2-1, with TRBD1 identical over 11 bases. CDR1 is SNHLY, CDR2 FYNNEI, per germline. J gave up 7 bases and V 4 bases, and 6 bases lay outside the gene matches. The CDR3 length is 15 residues. CDR3 coding DNA: TGTGCCAGCAGTGCCGGACAGGGGGCATGGAATGAGCAGTTCTTC. Translation gives CASSAGQGAWNEQFF.

The chain employs TRBV11-2 and TRBJ2-6; 9 nucleotides match TRBD1. CDR3 length equals 19 residues. Germline V lookup: CDR1 SGHAT, CDR2 FQNNGV. V was clipped by 4 bases and J by 3 bases; unmatched bases: 13. The CDR3 DNA sequence: TGTGCCAGCAGCTCCCGGGACAGGGCGAGTAGAGGTGGGGCCAACGTCCTGACTTTC. Its translation is CASSSRDRASRGGANVLTF.

The J gene is TRBJ2-7, the V gene TRBV5-1; weak D call: TRBD1 (7 bases). Looked up from germline, CDR1 is SGHRS and CDR2 is YFSETQ. V gave up 0 bases and J gave up 2 bases, with 12 bases separating them. This CDR3 is 15 amino acids long. The CDR3 nucleotides are TGCGCCAGCAGCTTGGCCCCAGGGGGGACCTACGAGCAGTACTTC. It is translated as CASSLAPGGTYEQYF. Full variable domain (outside the CDR3, taken from reference TRBV5-1 and TRBJ2-7): KAGVTQTPRYLIKTRGQQVTLSCSPISGHRSVSWYQQTPGQGLQFLFEYFSETQRNKGNFPGRFSGRQFSNSRSEMNVSTLELGDSALYLCASSLAPGGTYEQYFGPGTRLTVT.

This clonotype was detected only once. The chain is built from TRBV20-1 and TRBJ2-4, with 7 bases aligning to TRBD1. Germline V CDR1 and CDR2: DFQATT, SNEGSKA (reference sequence). CDR3 size: 15 residues. The junction had 12 bases not matched to a gene; V was cut back by 6 bases and J by 4 bases. The DNA for the CDR3 is TGCAGTGCCCAAAGATTTACAGGGGATAAAAACATTCAGTACTTC. Protein product: CSAQRFTGDKNIQYF.

The chain's CDR3 is CASSVPGQGSETQYF. The CDR3 region has the DNA TGTGCCAGCAGTGTCCCGGGACAGGGTTCAGAGACCCAGTACTTC. The chain is built from TRBV28 and TRBJ2-5; 9 positions agree with TRBD1. The CDR3 contains 15 residues. V trimming: 5 bases; J trimming: 4 bases; junction bases outside the gene matches: 8. CDR1 is MDHEN, CDR2 SYDVKM, per germline.

The rearrangement joins TRBV9 to TRBJ2-2; D not certain. CDR1 is SGDLS and CDR2 is YYNGEE in the germline V gene. CDR3 length: 16 residues. Deletions cut 0 bases from V and 0 bases from J, with 9 bases between. The CDR3 reads CASSVVRATNTGELFF. The CDR3 nucleotides read TGTGCCAGCAGCGTAGTGAGAGCGACGAACACCGGGGAGCTGTTTTTT.

The gene calls are TRBV21-1 and TRBJ2-7; TRBD1, as called in the table, went unchecked against the DNA. TRBV21-1 is a recognized pseudogene. This CDR3 region has 14 residues. CDR3 region: CASSPDREDYEQYF. The CDR3 region has the DNA TGTGCCAGCAGCCCCGACAGGGAGGACTACGAGCAGTACTTC.

This clonotype was detected once. The J gene is TRBJ1-2, the V gene TRBV20-1; D may be TRBD1 (6 bases). Germline CDR1 reads DFQATT; CDR2 reads SNEGSKA (reference sequence). V shed 0 bases and J shed 0 bases, with 14 bases lying between them. CDR3 length: 16 residues. The CDR3 DNA is TGCAGTGCTAGAGATCCGCGGGGGGCCCCTAACTATGGCTACACCTTC. This gives the protein CSARDPRGAPNYGYTF.

The chain recombines TRBV3-1 with TRBJ2-4; no reliable D call. The V end was cut by 0 bases, the J end by 8 bases, with 5 bases between. This CDR3 contains 12 residues. Germline CDR1 is LGHDT and CDR2 is YNNKEL (reference sequence). The CDR3 coding sequence is TGTGCCAGCAGCCAAGATTGGGACATTCAGTACTTC. It yields the protein CASSQDWDIQYF. Together with reference TRBV3-1 and TRBJ2-4, the CDR3 gives the full variable domain: DTAVSQTPKYLVTQMGNDKSIKCEQNLGHDTMYWYKQDSKKFLKIMFSYNNKELIINETVPNRFSPKSPDKAHLNLHINSLELGDSAVYFCASSQDWDIQYFGAGTRLSVL.

This clonotype was observed a single time. This sequence joins TRBV4-3 and TRBJ1-2; no definite D call. Trimming stripped 0 bases from V and 5 bases from J, with 13 bases between. CDR1 LGHNA and CDR2 YSLEER come from the germline V gene. The CDR3 runs 15 residues. The CDR3 coding sequence is TGCGCCAGCAGCCAAGATGGAGGGTGGGGTTATGGCTACACCTTC. It translates to CASSQDGGWGYGYTF.

The chain combines TRBV5-8 with TRBJ1-5, with D hard to call. V was cut by 4 bases and J by 3 bases, with 5 bases left in between. Germline CDR1 and CDR2: SGHTS and YDEGEE. The CDR3 has 12 amino acids. The CDR3 coding sequence is TGTGCCAGCAGCCCCTACAATCAGCCCCAGCATTTT. It translates to CASSPYNQPQHF.

The chain has TRBV5-1 and TRBJ2-1; TRBD2 agrees at 9 bases. The CDR3 is 13 residues long. Per the germline V gene, CDR1 is SGHRS and CDR2 is YFSETQ. J was trimmed by 9 bases and V by 1 base; bases with no gene match: 2. CDR3 nucleotide sequence: TGCGCCAGCAGCTTGAGCGGGGGGAGTGAGCAGTTCTTC. It is translated as CASSLSGGSEQFF.

This clonotype has just one count. J is TRBJ2-7 and V is TRBV7-9; 12 nucleotides match TRBD2. After removal of 4 bases from V and 4 bases from J, the junction contained 8 bases not matched to a gene. Germline CDR1 SEHNR, CDR2 FQNEAQ (reference sequence). The CDR3 sequence is 16 residues long. The CDR3 nucleotides are TGTGCCAGCAGCTGGGCTAGCGGGGGGGCGGTATACGAGCAGTACTTC. This sequence encodes CASSWASGGAVYEQYF.